This T cell receptor beta chain was sequenced in a study of long-term antiretroviral therapy in people with HIV. Findings and limits, study-wide: Blood in the study was drawn between the mid-2000s and the late 2010s, possibly under older ART regimens, which may be less effective than current ones. Controls had broader CDR3 length ranges than HIV repertoires did.

With regard to this clone: Antigen unknown.

Survey-level resolution applied to immunoSEQ assay v3.0. Measured with immunoSEQ multiplex PCR; TCRdb has only the in-frame clones, and not every one. The table has over 30,000 clones, around 74% seen once; the top ten hold 3.4%. Sequenced here: unsorted PBMCs, sampled 3 years after starting antiretroviral therapy. The sequence came from a middle-aged man with HIV.

CDR3 nucleotides: TGTGCCAGCAGTTCCCTCCTGGGGCAGGGATTGTTCGAGCAGTACTTC. Its translation: CASSSLLGQGLFEQYF. The genes are TRBV27 and TRBJ2-7, with D possibly TRBD1 on 5 matching bases. Between the trimmed V and J ends, which lost 4 bases and 6 bases, there was a span of 22 bases. The CDR3 runs 16 residues. The germline gives CDR1 MNHEY, CDR2 SMNVEV (reference sequence).